The 15 T cell receptor beta chains in this list originate from one sample, sequenced in a study of shared clonotypes between healthy human individuals. Naive-designated CD8 cells lacked CD45RO, were positively enriched for CCR7, and omitted terminally differentiated effector memory CD45RA+ cells. Using immunoSEQ multiplex PCR, the repertoire was profiled, and TCRdb retains in-frame clones only, with some absent. The sample shows about 1,800,000 clones, just under 95% of them seen only once. The sequenced material came from naive CD8+ T cells sorted from blood. These receptors all come from a man aged 18 to 30 in good health.

In regard to this clone: Other DNA sequences in this specimen translate into the identical CDR3. This chain uses TRBV30 with TRBJ2-1; D may correspond to TRBD1 or TRBD2 (5 bases each). The CDR3 is 12 residues long. V was cut by 0 bases and J by 7 bases, with 7 bases left in between. The germline V gene has CDR1 GTSNPN and CDR2 SVGIG (reference sequence). CDR3 loop: CAWSVGVNEQFF. The CDR3 region has the DNA TGTGCCTGGAGTGTGGGGGTGAATGAGCAGTTCTTC.

The CDR3 DNA reads TGCGCCAGCAGCCAACTTGACCCCTCCTACGAGCAGTACTTC. Residues: CASSQLDPSYEQYF. The V and J genes are TRBV4-1 and TRBJ2-7; no firm D call. This CDR3 region has 14 residues. The V gene lost 2 bases and the J gene lost 0 bases, with 8 bases spanning the gap. The germline gives CDR1 MGHRA, CDR2 YSYEKL.

In regard to this clone: The same CDR3 also results from other DNA sequences found in this sample. CDR3 DNA: TGTGCCAGCAGCCCAGGGGCAGATACGCAGTATTTT. Its translation is CASSPGADTQYF. This rearrangement joins TRBV13 to TRBJ2-3, with a possible D match to TRBD1 (6 bases). Trimming took off 5 bases at V and 4 bases at J, with 7 bases between the two ends. The CDR3 consists of 12 residues. Germline V gene data show CDR1 as PRHDT and CDR2 as FYEKMQ (reference sequence).

The chain combines TRBV7-8 with TRBJ1-1; D unresolved. V shed 7 bases and J shed 5 bases, with 20 bases lying between them. This CDR3 has 15 amino acids. Germline lookup yields CDR1 SGHVS and CDR2 FQNEAQ. In DNA form, the CDR3 reads TGTGCCAGCACCCCAATGGATGGTAAGGGAACTGAAGCTTTCTTT. Translated, it gives CASTPMDGKGTEAFF. Complete variable domain (other parts from reference TRBV7-8 and TRBJ1-1): GAGVSQSPRYKVAKRGQDVALRCDPISGHVSLFWYQQALGQGPEFLTYFQNEAQLDKSGLPSDRFFAERPEGSVSTLKIQRTQQEDSAVYLCASTPMDGKGTEAFFGQGTRLTVV.

V usage is TRBV2 and J usage is TRBJ1-1; D not certain. The V gene's germline CDR1 is SNHLY and CDR2 FYNNEI. V gave up 7 bases and J gave up 1 base, with 13 bases separating them. The CDR3 has 14 residues. The CDR3 is CASIDFEQNTEAFF. In DNA, the CDR3 is TGTGCCAGCATTGATTTTGAACAGAACACTGAAGCTTTCTTT.

CDR3 coding DNA: TGTGCCAGCAGTTATGGTTGGGGTTCACCCCTCCACTTT. Protein product: CASSYGWGSPLHF. The J gene is TRBJ1-6, the V gene TRBV6-5; D ambiguous. V lost 3 bases, J lost 9 bases, and 9 bases lay in between. CDR1 is MNHEY, CDR2 SVGAGI, per germline. The CDR3 length is 13 residues.

The chain carries TRBV27 and TRBJ2-7; no clear D gene. Trimming took 1 base from V and 0 from J, leaving 10 bases between them. In germline, CDR1 is MNHEY, CDR2 SMNVEV (reference sequence). The CDR3 totals 15 residues. The CDR3 spells CASSLLYLSSYEQYF. Written as DNA, the CDR3 is TGTGCCAGCAGTTTATTGTACCTTTCCTCCTACGAGCAGTACTTC.

Details on this clone: Other DNA variants within this sample encode the same CDR3. This rearrangement joins TRBV11-2 to TRBJ2-3, with 10 bases that match TRBD2. The CDR3 loop spans 14 amino acids. CDR1 is SGHAT and CDR2 is FQNNGV in the germline V gene. V lost 5 bases to trimming and J lost 5 bases; unmatched junction nucleotides: 4. This CDR3 is CASSLLAGVDTQYF. CDR3 in DNA: TGTGCCAGCAGCCTCCTAGCGGGAGTAGATACGCAGTATTTT.

The chain joins TRBV5-4 to TRBJ2-5; no clear D. The ends were cut back, 6 bases at V and 5 bases at J, with 14 bases in the middle. CDR3 size: 13 residues. Germline values: CDR1 SGHNT, CDR2 YYREEE (reference sequence). The CDR3 DNA reads TGTGCCAGCACCAATCGTTTAGAGGAGACCCAGTACTTC. Residues: CASTNRLEETQYF.

The chain is built from TRBV4-3 and TRBJ2-1; D gene ambiguous. Germline V lookup: CDR1 LGHNA, CDR2 YSLEER. The length of the CDR3 is 16 residues. V lost 3 bases, J lost 5 bases, and 17 bases lay in between. CDR3 amino acids: CASSHLYAPDHNEQFF. The DNA of the CDR3 is TGCGCCAGCAGCCACCTCTACGCCCCGGACCACAATGAGCAGTTCTTC.

The chain couples TRBV10-2 to TRBJ2-1; 8 nucleotides align to TRBD2. CDR3 size: 14 residues. V lost 4 bases to trimming and J lost 8 bases; unmatched junction nucleotides: 7. Germline CDR1 is WSHSY and CDR2 is SAAADI. In nucleotides, the CDR3 is TGCGCCAGCAGTGCGTCGGGAGGGCCGGATGAGCAGTTCTTC. This codes for CASSASGGPDEQFF.

This sequence joins TRBV9 and TRBJ2-2, with 11 positions matching TRBD2. Germline CDR1 SGDLS, CDR2 YYNGEE. V shed 3 bases and J 3 bases; nucleotides not matched to a gene: 1. This CDR3 region has 15 residues. Here the CDR3 reads CASSASGGYTGELFF. The CDR3 DNA sequence: TGTGCCAGCAGCGCTAGCGGGGGGTACACCGGGGAGCTGTTTTTT.

The V gene is TRBV10-3, the J gene TRBJ2-7; D might be TRBD2 (6 bases). CDR1 is ENHRY, CDR2 SYGVKD, per germline. Trimming took 0 bases from V and 3 from J, leaving 15 bases between them. This CDR3 comprises 16 residues. This CDR3 is CAISESAGTSYYEQYF. The CDR3 DNA sequence: TGTGCCATCAGTGAGTCGGCGGGGACCAGCTACTACGAGCAGTACTTC.

This chain links TRBV4-3 with TRBJ2-3; D is ambiguous. Deletions cut 1 base from V and 6 bases from J, with 11 bases between. The CDR3 is made up of 14 amino acids. Germline V gene data show CDR1 as LGHNA and CDR2 as YSLEER. The CDR3 DNA reads as TGCGCCAGCAGCCAAGCCGATTATCGGGATACGCAGTATTTT. Its translation is CASSQADYRDTQYF.

With regard to this clone: Other DNA sequences within the sample encode an identical CDR3. The chain carries TRBV7-9 and TRBJ2-5; D is unresolved. The CDR3 has 13 amino acids. The germline CDR1 and CDR2 sequences are SEHNR and FQNEAQ (reference sequence). V was shortened by 2 bases and J by 1 base, with 5 bases between the two germline ends. As DNA, the CDR3 is TGTGCCAGCAGCTTAAGGGTCCAAGAGACCCAGTACTTC. Its protein is CASSLRVQETQYF.